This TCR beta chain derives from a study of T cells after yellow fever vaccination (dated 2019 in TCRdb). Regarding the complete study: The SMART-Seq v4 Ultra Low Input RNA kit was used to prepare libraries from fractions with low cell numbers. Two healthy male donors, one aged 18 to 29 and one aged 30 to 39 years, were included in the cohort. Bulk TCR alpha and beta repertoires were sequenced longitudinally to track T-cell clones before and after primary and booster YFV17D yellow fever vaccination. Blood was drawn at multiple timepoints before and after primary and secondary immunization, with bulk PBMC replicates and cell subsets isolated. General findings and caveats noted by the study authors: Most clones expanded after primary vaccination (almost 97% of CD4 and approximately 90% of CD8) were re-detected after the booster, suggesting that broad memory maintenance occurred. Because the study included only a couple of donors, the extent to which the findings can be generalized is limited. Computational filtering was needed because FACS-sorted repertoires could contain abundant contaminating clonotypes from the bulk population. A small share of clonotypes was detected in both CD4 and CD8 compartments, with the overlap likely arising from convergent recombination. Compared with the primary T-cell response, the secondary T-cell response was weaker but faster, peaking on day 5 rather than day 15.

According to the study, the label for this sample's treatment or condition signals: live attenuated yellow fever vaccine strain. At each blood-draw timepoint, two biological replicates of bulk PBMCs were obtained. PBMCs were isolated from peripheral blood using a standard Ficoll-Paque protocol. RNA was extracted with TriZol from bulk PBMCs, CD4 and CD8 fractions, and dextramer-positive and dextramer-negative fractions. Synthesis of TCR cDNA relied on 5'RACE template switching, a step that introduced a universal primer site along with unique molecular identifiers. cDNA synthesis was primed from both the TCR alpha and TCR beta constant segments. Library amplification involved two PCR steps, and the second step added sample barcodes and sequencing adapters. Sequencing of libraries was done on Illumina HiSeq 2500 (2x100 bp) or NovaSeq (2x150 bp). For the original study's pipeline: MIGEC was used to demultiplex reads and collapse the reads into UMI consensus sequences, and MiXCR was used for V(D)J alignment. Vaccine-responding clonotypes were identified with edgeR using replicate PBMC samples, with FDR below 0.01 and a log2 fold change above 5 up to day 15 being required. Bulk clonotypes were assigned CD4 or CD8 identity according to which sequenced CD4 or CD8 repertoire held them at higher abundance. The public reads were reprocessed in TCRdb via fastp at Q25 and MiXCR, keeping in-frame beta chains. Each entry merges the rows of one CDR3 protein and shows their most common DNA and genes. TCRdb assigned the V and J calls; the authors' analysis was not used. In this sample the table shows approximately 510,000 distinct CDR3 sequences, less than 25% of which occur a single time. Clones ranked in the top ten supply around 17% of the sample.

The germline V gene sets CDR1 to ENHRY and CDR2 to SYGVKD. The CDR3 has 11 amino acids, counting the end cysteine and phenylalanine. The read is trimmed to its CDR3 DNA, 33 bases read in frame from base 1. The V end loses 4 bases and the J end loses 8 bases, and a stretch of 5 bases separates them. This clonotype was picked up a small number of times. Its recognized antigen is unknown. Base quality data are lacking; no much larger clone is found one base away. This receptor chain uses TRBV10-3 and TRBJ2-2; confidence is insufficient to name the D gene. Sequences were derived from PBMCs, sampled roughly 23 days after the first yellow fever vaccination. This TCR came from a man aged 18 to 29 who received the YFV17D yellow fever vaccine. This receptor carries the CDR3 CAISAVGELFF. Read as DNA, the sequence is TGTGCCATCAGTGCTGTTGGGGAGCTGTTTTTT.